This entry features one T cell receptor (beta chain) sequence. What it recognizes is unknown. The sample belongs to a study of T cell responses to AZD1222 COVID-19 vaccine. General study results and limits: All repertoire sampling was performed exclusively after the peak T cell response.

This CDR3 region has 14 residues. Trimming pared 5 bases from V and 2 bases from J, leaving 13 bases between. Germline loops: CDR1 SNHLY, CDR2 FYNNEI. Data came from immunoSEQ multiplex PCR; TCRdb stores just in-frame clones and leaves some out. Found here are about 73,000 clones, 89% of them singletons; the top ten hold 9.3%. The chain combines TRBV2 with TRBJ2-7; no definite D call. This receptor was obtained from an adult who received the AZD1222 COVID-19 vaccine. This specimen was peripheral blood, taken 28 days after the second AZD1222 dose. CDR3 nucleotides: TGTGCCAGCAGTCGCCCGCGGTTAGCCTACGAGCAGTACGTC. Translated: CASSRPRLAYEQYV.